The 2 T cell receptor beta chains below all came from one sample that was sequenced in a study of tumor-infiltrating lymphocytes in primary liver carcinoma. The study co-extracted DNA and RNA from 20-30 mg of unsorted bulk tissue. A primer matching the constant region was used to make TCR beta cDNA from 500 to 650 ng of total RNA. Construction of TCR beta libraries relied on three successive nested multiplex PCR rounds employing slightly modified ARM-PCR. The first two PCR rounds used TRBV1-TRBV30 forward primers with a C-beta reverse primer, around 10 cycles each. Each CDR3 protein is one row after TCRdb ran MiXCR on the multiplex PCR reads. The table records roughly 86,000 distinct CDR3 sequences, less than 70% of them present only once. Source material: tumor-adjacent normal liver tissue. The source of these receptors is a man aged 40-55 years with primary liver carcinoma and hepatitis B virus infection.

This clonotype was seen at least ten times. The CDR3 DNA reads TGTGCCAGCAGCTTCGCGGGTGGGCTAGCGAGCGATACGCAGTATTTT. Translating gives CASSFAGGLASDTQYF. The chain carries TRBV7-8 and TRBJ2-3; D might be TRBD2 (6 bases). The CDR3 consists of 16 residues. V was cut by 3 bases and J by 6 bases, with 19 bases left in between. Germline values: CDR1 SGHVS, CDR2 FQNEAQ.

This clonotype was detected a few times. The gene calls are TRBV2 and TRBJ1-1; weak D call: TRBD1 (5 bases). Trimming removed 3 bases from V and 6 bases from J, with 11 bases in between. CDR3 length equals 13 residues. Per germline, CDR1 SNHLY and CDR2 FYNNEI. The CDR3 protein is CASSEGRDAEAFF. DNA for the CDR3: TGTGCCAGCAGTGAGGGGCGGGACGCTGAAGCTTTCTTT.